The 17 T cell receptor beta chains given below trace back to one sample, sequenced in a study of shared clonotypes between healthy human individuals (TCRdb year 2020). Receptors were amplified or captured by the immunoSEQ multiplex PCR assay. Imported from immuneACCESS, the table was reduced by TCRdb to in-frame sequences with V and J called. These copies leave out some clones; in studies compared against another copy, an unresolved V gene accounts for under half, and the cause of the remainder is not known. This sample has about 2.3 million clones in its table, and 80% to 95% of those were observed once. The ten largest clones represent approximately 0.39% of the sample. Sequencing was done on a sample of naive CD4+ T cells from PBMCs. The cell subset or site label, read with the paper, signifies: CD45RA+ positively selected. Source of these receptors: a man between 18 and 29 years old in good health. Some clones in this sample may be carry-over from other donors' samples.

The V gene is TRBV4-1, the J gene TRBJ2-7; no clear D. Germline CDR1 reads MGHRA; CDR2 reads YSYEKL. CDR3 length: 13 residues. V was shortened by 6 bases and J by 6 bases, with 15 bases between the two germline ends. The CDR3 DNA reads TGCGCCAGCAGGGGGAAGTCCACAGCCGAGCAGTACTTC. Its protein product is CASRGKSTAEQYF.

This rearrangement joins TRBV19 to TRBJ2-7, with TRBD2 matching over 10 bases. Per the germline V gene, CDR1 is LNHDA and CDR2 is SQIVND (reference sequence). V was pared by 4 bases and J by 4 bases, with 7 bases of the junction left unmatched. The CDR3 has 15 amino acids. CDR3 residues: CASSTIAGGGYEQYF. Written as DNA, the CDR3 is TGTGCCAGTAGTACTATAGCGGGAGGCGGATACGAGCAGTACTTC.

The chain links TRBV28 to TRBJ2-3, with TRBD2 matching 8 bases. The CDR3 loop spans 15 amino acids. The V gene's germline CDR1 is MDHEN and CDR2 SYDVKM. With V trimmed by 5 bases and J by 2 bases, 6 bases remained unmatched. This chain's CDR3 is CASSPASGFTDTQYF. The CDR3 nucleotides are TGTGCCAGCAGTCCTGCTAGCGGGTTCACAGATACGCAGTATTTT.

The gene calls are TRBV28 and TRBJ1-2, with 7 bases aligning to TRBD1. J gave up 4 bases and V 7 bases, and 9 bases lay outside the gene matches. Germline V gene data show CDR1 as MDHEN and CDR2 as SYDVKM. CDR3 length: 14 residues. CDR3 coding DNA: TGTGCCAGCATGGTAGGGGGCGCTTTCTATGGCTACACCTTC. Protein product: CASMVGGAFYGYTF.

The rearrangement links TRBV28 to TRBJ2-7; 7 bases map to TRBD2. V lost 5 bases to trimming and J lost 4 bases; unmatched junction nucleotides: 11. The CDR3 is made up of 15 amino acids. The germline V gene has CDR1 MDHEN and CDR2 SYDVKM. The CDR3 reads CASSLAAGAFYEQYF. Written as DNA, the CDR3 is TGTGCCAGCAGTCTCGCGGCGGGAGCGTTTTACGAGCAGTACTTC.

This clone was seen only once. The rearrangement uses TRBV4-1 and TRBJ1-2; D is uncertain. This CDR3 has 12 residues. The ends were cut back, 1 base at V and 4 bases at J, with 4 bases in the middle. Germline lookup yields CDR1 MGHRA and CDR2 YSYEKL. CDR3 residues: CASSQGIYGYTF. The CDR3 DNA follows: TGCGCCAGCAGCCAAGGTATCTATGGCTACACCTTC.

Comments on this clone: Additional DNA sequences in this sample encode the identical CDR3. The chain combines TRBV5-1 with TRBJ2-3; D is ambiguous. CDR3 length equals 14 residues. CDR1 SGHRS and CDR2 YFSETQ come from the germline V gene. Trimming removed 0 bases from V and 1 base from J, with 6 bases in between. The CDR3 reads CASSLVAGTDTQYF. CDR3 sequence (DNA): TGCGCCAGCAGCTTGGTCGCGGGCACAGATACGCAGTATTTT.

The V and J genes are TRBV9 and TRBJ2-7, with D uncertain. In germline, CDR1 is SGDLS, CDR2 YYNGEE. V was cut by 4 bases and J by 6 bases, with 14 bases left in between. There are 13 residues in the CDR3. The CDR3 sequence is CASSLEDPLEQYF. DNA for the CDR3: TGTGCCAGCAGCCTCGAAGACCCCCTCGAGCAGTACTTC.

The chain employs TRBV5-6 and TRBJ2-2; D gene uncertain. The CDR3 has 13 residues. Trimming pared 2 bases from V and 4 bases from J, leaving 6 bases between. CDR1 and CDR2 from the germline V gene are SGHDT and YYEEEE. This chain's CDR3 is CASSFLTTGELFF. For the CDR3, the DNA is TGTGCCAGCAGCTTCCTCACCACCGGGGAGCTGTTTTTT.

The genes are TRBV14 and TRBJ1-1; weak D call: TRBD1 (6 bases). V dropped 2 bases and J dropped 3 bases, with 13 bases sitting between them. Germline CDR1 is SGHDN and CDR2 is FVKESK. The CDR3 has 15 amino acids. This CDR3 reads CASSQLGRGDTEAFF. The CDR3 DNA reads as TGTGCCAGCAGCCAATTGGGGAGGGGGGACACTGAAGCTTTCTTT.

This rearrangement joins TRBV27 to TRBJ2-1; 7 bases are a match to TRBD2. CDR3 length equals 19 residues. The junction had 15 bases not matched to a gene; V was cut back by 2 bases and J by 2 bases. CDR1 is MNHEY, CDR2 SMNVEV, per germline (reference sequence). This CDR3 reads CASSLDLRVSGNPYNEQFF. CDR3 bases: TGTGCCAGCAGTTTAGACCTCAGGGTGAGCGGGAATCCCTACAATGAGCAGTTCTTC.

This chain uses TRBV10-3 with TRBJ2-3; D is ambiguous. V lost 9 bases to trimming and J lost 0 bases, with 16 bases between them. The CDR3 has 15 residues. Germline V gene lookup returns CDR1 ENHRY and CDR2 SYGVKD. The CDR3 loop is CAISNRQESTDTQYF. The DNA for the CDR3 is TGTGCCATATCAAACCGACAAGAGAGCACAGATACGCAGTATTTT.

The V and J genes are TRBV28 and TRBJ1-5; D gene unclear. This CDR3 spans 14 amino acids. Germline CDR1 is MDHEN and CDR2 is SYDVKM. V lost 4 bases, J lost 1 base, and 8 bases lay in between. CDR3 coding DNA: TGTGCCAGCAGTTCTTTGCCGAGCAATCAGCCCCAGCATTTT. Translation gives CASSSLPSNQPQHF.

V and J are TRBV9 and TRBJ1-1; D is unresolved. This CDR3 has 14 amino acids. CDR1 SGDLS and CDR2 YYNGEE come from the germline V gene. V lost 4 bases to trimming and J lost 1 base, with 11 bases between them. The CDR3 DNA reads TGTGCCAGCAGCACCGTGACCGGGAACACTGAAGCTTTCTTT. Protein sequence: CASSTVTGNTEAFF.

Note on this clone: At the DNA level, this CDR3 is encoded by other sequences in the same sample as well. This chain connects TRBV5-1 to TRBJ2-5; D gene ambiguous. CDR1 is SGHRS and CDR2 is YFSETQ in the germline V gene. The CDR3 consists of 12 residues. V was pared by 2 bases and J by 4 bases, with 6 bases between. CDR3: CASSFTGETQYF. Written as DNA, the CDR3 is TGCGCCAGCAGCTTTACGGGAGAGACCCAGTACTTC.

This chain links TRBV30 with TRBJ1-3; possibly TRBD1 for D (6 bases). Germline CDR1 GTSNPN, CDR2 SVGIG (reference sequence). Trimming left V 3 bases short and J 0 bases short, with 12 bases between. This CDR3 is 15 amino acids long. This CDR3 reads CAWSAGQTSGNTIYF. CDR3 coding DNA: TGTGCCTGGAGCGCTGGACAGACCTCTGGAAACACCATATATTTT.

In nucleotides, the CDR3 is TGTGCCAGCAGTTACAGGGCAGGGTTCAATCAGCCCCAGCATTTT. This gives the protein CASSYRAGFNQPQHF. The chain has TRBV6-6 and TRBJ1-5; possibly TRBD1 for D (5 bases). V lost 2 bases and J lost 3, with 11 bases in between. The CDR3 is 15 amino acids. Germline V gene lookup returns CDR1 MNHNY and CDR2 SVGAGI (reference sequence).